Only one count was recorded for the clone carrying this T cell receptor (beta chain). Its cognate antigen is unknown. The sample originates from a study of cytomegalovirus exposure and HLA in healthy donors. Across the study: About 85 million unique TCRs from HLA-typed donors were held in an early release of data.

Primers: 60 Vbeta forward and 13 Jbeta reverse. Some clones are missing from TCRdb's copy, which holds only in-frame ones; the method was immunoSEQ multiplex PCR. The sample includes about 160,000 clones, approximately 88% of them seen just once. CDR1 and CDR2 (germline): MDHEN, SYDVKM. Trimming at V came to 6 bases and at J to 11 bases, leaving 2 bases not matched to a gene. The CDR3 sequence is 11 residues long. Regarding the study as a whole: The listing of roughly 160 TCR beta chains classed them as cytomegalovirus-associated. Researchers had no immune exposure information except CMV serostatus available. Some segments of the V type, notably TRBV6-2 and TRBV6-3, were excluded as indistinguishable.

The sequencing sample was made of PBMCs. This chain joins TRBV28 and TRBJ1-4, with TRBD1 identical over 8 bases. This receptor was obtained from a woman aged 30 to 39 in good health and CMV-seronegative. The CDR3 DNA follows: TGTGCCAGCAGAGGACAGGGTAAACTGTTTTTT. Protein: CASRGQGKLFF.